This T cell receptor (beta chain) was identified in a study of T-cell memory formation after mild COVID-19. Study information: TCR clusters largely stayed donor specific.

Germline CDR1 SEHNR, CDR2 FQNEAQ (reference sequence). V shed 2 bases and J shed 2 bases, with 7 bases lying between them. CDR3 size: 14 residues. TCRdb ran MiXCR on the 5' RACE reads and lists one entry per CDR3 protein. The table shows under 450,000 distinct CDR3 sequences, with approximately 22% occurring only once. General observations from the study: Contracting clones from day 15 to 85 showed balanced CD4/CD8; later expanders favored CD4+.

In this sample, this clonotype turned up a few times. The antigen remains undetermined. The sample consisted of PBMCs or a T cell subset sorted from them (not recorded which). The TCR comes from a man aged 18-30 years who had mild COVID-19 (a few samples of this study predate the infection). Cell type and time point are not known. V is TRBV7-9 and J is TRBJ1-3; D call uncertain. CDR3: CASSLMGTGNTIYF. The CDR3 DNA is TGTGCCAGCAGCTTAATGGGTACTGGAAACACCATATATTTT. Together with reference TRBV7-9 and TRBJ1-3, the CDR3 gives the full variable domain: DTGVSQNPRHKITKRGQNVTFRCDPISEHNRLYWYRQTLGQGPEFLTYFQNEAQLEKSRLLSDRFSAERPKGSFSTLEIQRTEQGDSAMYLCASSLMGTGNTIYFGEGSWLTVV.